Presented here are 11 T cell receptor beta chains from one specimen sequenced in a study of T cells in tumors and immune-related adverse events. TCRdb keeps only in-frame clones here, not all; method: immunoSEQ multiplex PCR. The sample lists approximately 11,000 clones, around 92% occurring once. The input for sequencing was lymph node tissue, taken from a patient treated with anti-PD-1 therapy. The receptors derive from a female donor with metastatic renal cell carcinoma.

The chain combines TRBV6-1 with TRBJ1-5; D possibly corresponds to TRBD1 (6 bases). V lost 1 base, J lost 4 bases, and 14 bases lay in between. This CDR3 spans 16 amino acids. CDR1 is MNHNS, CDR2 SASEGT, per germline. CDR3 in DNA: TGTGCCAGCAGTGAAGGCTGGGGGGCGCAAAATCAGCCCCAGCATTTT. Translated, it gives CASSEGWGAQNQPQHF.

The rearrangement joins TRBV6-6 to TRBJ1-1, with 7 bases aligning to TRBD1. The germline CDR1 and CDR2 sequences are MNHNY and SVGAGI (reference sequence). The ends lost 6 bases at V and 1 base at J; junction bases unmatched: 5. The CDR3 is made up of 14 amino acids. The DNA of the CDR3 is TGTGCCAGCAGATCACAGGGGACGAACACTGAAGCTTTCTTT. This sequence encodes CASRSQGTNTEAFF.

The chain combines TRBV4-3 with TRBJ1-2; the D gene is possibly TRBD1 (5 bases). Trimming pared 1 base from V and 6 bases from J, leaving 9 bases between. Germline CDR1 LGHNA, CDR2 YSLEER. This CDR3 comprises 13 residues. Written as DNA, the CDR3 is TGCGCCAGCAGCCAAGTTGCAGGGAATGGCTACACCTTC. Its protein is CASSQVAGNGYTF.

This clone was seen a few times. V usage is TRBV4-1 and J usage is TRBJ2-5; D possibly uses TRBD1 or TRBD2 (6 bases each). Germline assignment: CDR1 MGHRA and CDR2 YSYEKL. V was pared by 0 bases and J by 5 bases, with 19 bases between. The CDR3 is 17 amino acids. The CDR3: CASSQDTLGGRHETQYF. In DNA form, the CDR3 reads TGCGCCAGCAGCCAAGATACATTGGGGGGCCGCCATGAGACCCAGTACTTC.

This clone was detected a few times. The chain employs TRBV27 and TRBJ1-1; no firm D call. Germline CDR1 MNHEY, CDR2 SMNVEV (reference sequence). Trimming took 3 bases from V and 6 from J, leaving 14 bases between them. CDR3 length: 14 residues. The CDR3 spells CASSFQGMVAEAFF. The CDR3 DNA is TGTGCCAGCAGTTTTCAAGGCATGGTGGCTGAAGCTTTCTTT.

This clone was seen once. V gene TRBV15 combines with J gene TRBJ1-5; D remains unclear. CDR3 size: 15 residues. The germline gives CDR1 LNHNV, CDR2 YYDKDF (reference sequence). The germline V and J ends were trimmed by 1 base and 2 bases, with 9 bases remaining between them. CDR3 nucleotide sequence: TGTGCCACCAGCAGAGTAGGGTCGGGCAATCAGCCCCAGCATTTT. This codes for CATSRVGSGNQPQHF. Full variable domain (missing parts from reference TRBV15 and TRBJ1-5): DAMVIQNPRYQVTQFGKPVTLSCSQTLNHNVMYWYQQKSSQAPKLLFHYYDKDFNNEADTPDNFQSRRPNTSFCFLDIRSPGLGDTAMYLCATSRVGSGNQPQHFGDGTRLSIL.

J is TRBJ1-4 and V is TRBV28, with D possibly being TRBD1 (6 bases). CDR1 and CDR2 from the germline V gene are MDHEN and SYDVKM. This CDR3 has 15 residues. With 6 bases removed from V and 0 bases from J, the gap between germline ends came to 11 bases. CDR3 residues: CASRSTGPTNEKLFF. The CDR3 coding sequence is TGTGCCAGCAGGTCAACAGGGCCAACTAATGAAAAACTGTTTTTT.

V and J are TRBV10-1 and TRBJ2-3, with 14 bases identical to TRBD2. V trimming: 7 bases; J trimming: 6 bases; junction bases outside the gene matches: 6. CDR3 length: 15 residues. CDR1 is WNHNN and CDR2 is SYGVQD in the germline V gene (reference sequence). The CDR3 spells CASTRGTSGSDTQYF. The CDR3, as DNA: TGCGCCAGCACCAGAGGGACTAGCGGGAGTGATACGCAGTATTTT.

V and J are TRBV30 and TRBJ1-3; D uncertain. V was trimmed by 0 bases and J by 4 bases, leaving 7 bases between them. There are 13 residues in the CDR3. Per the germline V gene, CDR1 is GTSNPN and CDR2 is SVGIG (reference sequence). CDR3 loop: CAWSVSPGNTIYF. The CDR3 DNA reads as TGTGCCTGGAGTGTATCTCCCGGAAACACCATATATTTT.

This chain's CDR3 is CASSQQTGLLSGNTIYF. CDR3 nucleotides: TGTGCCAGCAGCCAACAAACAGGGTTGCTCTCTGGAAACACCATATATTTT. The J gene is TRBJ1-3, the V gene TRBV4-2, with a tentative D call TRBD1 (6 bases). CDR1 is LGHNA and CDR2 is YNFKEQ in the germline V gene. This CDR3 comprises 17 residues. V shed 2 bases and J shed 0 bases, with 14 bases lying between them.

J is TRBJ1-5 and V is TRBV5-1, with TRBD1 matching 7 bases. Germline assignment: CDR1 SGHRS and CDR2 YFSETQ. The CDR3 is made up of 14 amino acids. V dropped 8 bases and J dropped 4; count of bases not matched to a gene: 9. The CDR3 region has the DNA TGCGCCAGGGACAGGATGAGTCAAAATCAGCCCCAGCATTTT. Its protein product is CARDRMSQNQPQHF. Complete variable domain (other parts from reference TRBV5-1 and TRBJ1-5): KAGVTQTPRYLIKTRGQQVTLSCSPISGHRSVSWYQQTPGQGLQFLFEYFSETQRNKGNFPGRFSGRQFSNSRSEMNVSTLELGDSALYLCARDRMSQNQPQHFGDGTRLSIL.